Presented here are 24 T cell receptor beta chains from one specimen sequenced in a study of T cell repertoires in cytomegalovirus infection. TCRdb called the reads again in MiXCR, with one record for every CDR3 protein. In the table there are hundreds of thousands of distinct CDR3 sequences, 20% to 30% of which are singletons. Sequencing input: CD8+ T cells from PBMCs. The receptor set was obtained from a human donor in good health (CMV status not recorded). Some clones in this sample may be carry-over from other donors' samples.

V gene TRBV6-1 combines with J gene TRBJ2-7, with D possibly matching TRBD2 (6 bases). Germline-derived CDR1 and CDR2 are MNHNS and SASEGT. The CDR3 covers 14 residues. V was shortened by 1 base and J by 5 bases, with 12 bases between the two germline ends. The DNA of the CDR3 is TGTGCCAGCAGTGAAGGAGGGACTTTCGACGAGCAGTACTTC. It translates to CASSEGGTFDEQYF.

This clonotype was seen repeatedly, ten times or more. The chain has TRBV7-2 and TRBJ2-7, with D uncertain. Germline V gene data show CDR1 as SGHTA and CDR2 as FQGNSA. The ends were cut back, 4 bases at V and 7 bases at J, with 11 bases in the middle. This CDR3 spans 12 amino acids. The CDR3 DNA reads TGTGCCAGCAGCTCCAAACCCCGGGAGCAGTACTTC. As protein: CASSSKPREQYF.

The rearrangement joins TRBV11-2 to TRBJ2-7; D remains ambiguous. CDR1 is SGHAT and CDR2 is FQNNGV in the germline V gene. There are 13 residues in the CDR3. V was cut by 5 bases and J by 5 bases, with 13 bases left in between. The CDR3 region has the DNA TGTGCCAGCAGCCAGCTTACCCTTGACGAGCAGTACTTC. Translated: CASSQLTLDEQYF.

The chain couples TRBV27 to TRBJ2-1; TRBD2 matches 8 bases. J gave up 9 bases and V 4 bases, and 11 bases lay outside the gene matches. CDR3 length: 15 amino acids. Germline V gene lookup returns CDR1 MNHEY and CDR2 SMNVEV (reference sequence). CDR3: CASSWNGGAFGEQFF. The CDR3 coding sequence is TGTGCCAGCAGTTGGAACGGGGGGGCCTTCGGTGAGCAGTTCTTC.

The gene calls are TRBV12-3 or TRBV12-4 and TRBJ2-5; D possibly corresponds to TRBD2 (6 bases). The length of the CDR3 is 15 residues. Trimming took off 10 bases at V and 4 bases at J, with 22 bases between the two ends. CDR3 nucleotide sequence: TGTGCCAACAGATTATTAGGAGGGTCGCGAGAGACCCAGTACTTC. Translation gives CANRLLGGSRETQYF.

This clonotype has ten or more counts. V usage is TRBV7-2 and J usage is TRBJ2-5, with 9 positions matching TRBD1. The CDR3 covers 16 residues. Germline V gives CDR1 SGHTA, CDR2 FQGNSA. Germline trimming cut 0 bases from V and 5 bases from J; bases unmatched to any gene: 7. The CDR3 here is CASSLAGQGPRETQYF. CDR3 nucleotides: TGTGCCAGCAGCTTAGCTGGACAGGGGCCCCGGGAGACCCAGTACTTC. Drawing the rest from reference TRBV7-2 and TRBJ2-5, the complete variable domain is GAGVSQSPSNKVTEKGKDVELRCDPISGHTALYWYRQSLGQGLEFLIYFQGNSAPDKSGLPSDRFSAERTGGSVSTLTIQRTQQEDSAVYLCASSLAGQGPRETQYFGPGTRLLVL.

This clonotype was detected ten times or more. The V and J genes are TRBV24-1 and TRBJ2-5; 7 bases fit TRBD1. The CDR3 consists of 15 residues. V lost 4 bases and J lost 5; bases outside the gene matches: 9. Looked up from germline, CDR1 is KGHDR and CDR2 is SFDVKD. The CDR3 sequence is CATSENTGAEETQYF. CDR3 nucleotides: TGTGCCACCAGTGAAAACACAGGGGCTGAGGAGACCCAGTACTTC.

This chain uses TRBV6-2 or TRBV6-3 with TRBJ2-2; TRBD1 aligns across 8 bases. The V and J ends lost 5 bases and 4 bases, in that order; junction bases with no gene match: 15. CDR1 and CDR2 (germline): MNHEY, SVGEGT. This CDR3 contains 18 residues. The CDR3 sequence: CASSPNFHPGGRTGELFF. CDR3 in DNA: TGTGCCAGCAGTCCCAACTTCCATCCAGGGGGCCGCACCGGGGAGCTGTTTTTT.

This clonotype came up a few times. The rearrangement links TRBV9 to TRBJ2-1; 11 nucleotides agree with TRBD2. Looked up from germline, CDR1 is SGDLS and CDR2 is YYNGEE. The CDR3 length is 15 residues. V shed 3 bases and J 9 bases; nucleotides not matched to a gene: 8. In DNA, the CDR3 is TGTGCCAGCAGCGATAGCGGGGGGGCCTATTTTGAGCAGTTCTTC. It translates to CASSDSGGAYFEQFF.

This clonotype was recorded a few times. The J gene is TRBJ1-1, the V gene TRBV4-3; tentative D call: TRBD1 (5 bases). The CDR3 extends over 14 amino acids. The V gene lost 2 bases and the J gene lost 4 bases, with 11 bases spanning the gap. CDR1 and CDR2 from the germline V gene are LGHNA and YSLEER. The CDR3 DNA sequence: TGCGCCAGCAGCCAAACCGTGGGGCTCACTGAAGCTTTCTTT. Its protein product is CASSQTVGLTEAFF.

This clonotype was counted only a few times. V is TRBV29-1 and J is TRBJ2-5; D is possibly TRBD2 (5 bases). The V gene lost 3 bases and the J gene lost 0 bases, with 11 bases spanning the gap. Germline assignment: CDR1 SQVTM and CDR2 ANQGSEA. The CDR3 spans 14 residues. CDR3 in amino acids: CSVDSDYHQETQYF. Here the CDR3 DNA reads TGCAGCGTTGACAGCGACTACCACCAAGAGACCCAGTACTTC. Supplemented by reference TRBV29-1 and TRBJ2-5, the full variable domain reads SAVISQKPSRDICQRGTSLTIQCQVDSQVTMMFWYRQQPGQSLTLIATANQGSEATYESGFVIDKFPISRPNLTFSTLTVSNMSPEDSSIYLCSVDSDYHQETQYFGPGTRLLVL.

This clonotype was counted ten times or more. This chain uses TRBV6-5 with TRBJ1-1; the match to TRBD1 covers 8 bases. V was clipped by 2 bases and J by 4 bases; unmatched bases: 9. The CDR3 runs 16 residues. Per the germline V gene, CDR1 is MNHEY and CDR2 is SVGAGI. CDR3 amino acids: CASSYEQGDLGTEAFF. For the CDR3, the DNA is TGTGCCAGCAGTTACGAACAGGGGGATTTGGGCACTGAAGCTTTCTTT.

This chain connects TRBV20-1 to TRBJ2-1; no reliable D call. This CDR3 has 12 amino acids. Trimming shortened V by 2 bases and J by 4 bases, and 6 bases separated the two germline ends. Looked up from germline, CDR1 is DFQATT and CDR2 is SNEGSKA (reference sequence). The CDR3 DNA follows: TGCAGTGCTAGAATCCGATACAATGAGCAGTTCTTC. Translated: CSARIRYNEQFF.

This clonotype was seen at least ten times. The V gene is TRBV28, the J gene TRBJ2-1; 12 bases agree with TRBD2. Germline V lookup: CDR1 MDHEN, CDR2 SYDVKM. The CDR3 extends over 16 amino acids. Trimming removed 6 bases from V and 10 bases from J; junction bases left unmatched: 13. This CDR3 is CASRPSSGGASWEQFF. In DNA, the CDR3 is TGTGCCAGCAGACCATCTAGCGGGGGGGCCTCATGGGAGCAGTTCTTC.

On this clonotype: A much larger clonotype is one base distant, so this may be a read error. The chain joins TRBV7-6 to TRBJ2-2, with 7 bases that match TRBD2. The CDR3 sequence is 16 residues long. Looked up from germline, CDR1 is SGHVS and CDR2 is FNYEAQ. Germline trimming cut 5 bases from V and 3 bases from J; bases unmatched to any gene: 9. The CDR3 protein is CASSPGRLADTGELFF. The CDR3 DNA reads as TGTGCCAGCAGCCCCGGACGGCTAGCGGACACCGGGGAGCTGTTTTTT.

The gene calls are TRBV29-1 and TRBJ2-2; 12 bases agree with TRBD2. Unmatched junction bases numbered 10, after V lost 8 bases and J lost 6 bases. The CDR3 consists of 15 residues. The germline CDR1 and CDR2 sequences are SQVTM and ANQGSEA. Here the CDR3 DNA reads TGCAGCATTTCTAGCGGGGGGGCGGACGCCGGGGAGCTGTTTTTT. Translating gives CSISSGGADAGELFF.

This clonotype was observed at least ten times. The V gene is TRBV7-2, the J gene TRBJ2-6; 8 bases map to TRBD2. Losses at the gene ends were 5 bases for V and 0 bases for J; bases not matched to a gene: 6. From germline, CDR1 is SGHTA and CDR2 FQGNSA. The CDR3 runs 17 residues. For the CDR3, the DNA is TGTGCCAGCAGCCCCGGCGGGGGGCGCTCTGGGGCCAACGTCCTGACTTTC. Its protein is CASSPGGGRSGANVLTF.

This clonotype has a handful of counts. The CDR3 bases are TGTGCCAGCGAATCGATCGGGGGGGCCGCAGATACGCAGTATTTT. Its protein is CASESIGGAADTQYF. The chain employs TRBV28 and TRBJ2-3, with 8 bases aligning to TRBD2. Germline CDR1 MDHEN, CDR2 SYDVKM. Trimming removed 8 bases from V and 4 bases from J; junction bases left unmatched: 11. This CDR3 spans 15 amino acids.

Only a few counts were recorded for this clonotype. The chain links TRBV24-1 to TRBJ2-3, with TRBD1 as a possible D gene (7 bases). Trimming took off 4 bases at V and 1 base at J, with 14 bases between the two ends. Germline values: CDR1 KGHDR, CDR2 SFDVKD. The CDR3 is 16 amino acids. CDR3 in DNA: TGTGCCACCAGTGAAGGAGGGGGCGCGCGCACAGATACGCAGTATTTT. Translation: CATSEGGGARTDTQYF.

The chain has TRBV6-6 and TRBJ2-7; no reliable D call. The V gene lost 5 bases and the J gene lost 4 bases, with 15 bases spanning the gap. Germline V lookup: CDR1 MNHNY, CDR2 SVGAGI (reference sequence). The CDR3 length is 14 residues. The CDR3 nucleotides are TGTGCCAGCAGTCAACCCCGGGCCCCATACGAGCAGTACGTC. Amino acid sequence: CASSQPRAPYEQYV.

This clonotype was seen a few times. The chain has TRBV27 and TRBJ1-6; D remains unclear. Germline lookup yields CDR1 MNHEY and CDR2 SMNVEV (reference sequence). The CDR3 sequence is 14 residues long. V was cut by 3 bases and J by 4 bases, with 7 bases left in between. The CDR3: CASSFSEYNSPLHF. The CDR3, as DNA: TGTGCCAGCAGTTTTTCGGAATATAATTCACCCCTCCACTTT.

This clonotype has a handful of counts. The CDR3 DNA follows: TGTGCCAGCAGTCCAAGCAGGGGTTGGAATTCACCCCTCCACTTT. It codes for CASSPSRGWNSPLHF. The rearrangement joins TRBV6-2 or TRBV6-3 to TRBJ1-6, with a possible D match to TRBD1 (6 bases). Trimming removed 5 bases at V and 7 bases at J, with 15 bases between. The CDR3 sequence is 15 residues long. Germline CDR1 and CDR2: MNHEY and SVGEGT.

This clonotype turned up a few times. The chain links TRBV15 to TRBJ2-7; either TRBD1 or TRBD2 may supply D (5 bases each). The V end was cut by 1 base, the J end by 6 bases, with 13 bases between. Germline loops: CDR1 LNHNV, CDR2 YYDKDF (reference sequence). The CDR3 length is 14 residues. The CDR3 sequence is CATSRGADGGEQYF. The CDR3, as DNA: TGTGCCACCAGCAGAGGGGCGGATGGGGGCGAGCAGTACTTC.

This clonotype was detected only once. CDR3 region: CSVEGTGEGQYF. As DNA, the CDR3 is TGCAGCGTTGAAGGGACGGGGGAGGGGCAGTACTTC. The chain couples TRBV29-1 to TRBJ2-7, with 7 bases that match TRBD2. CDR1 is SQVTM and CDR2 is ANQGSEA in the germline V gene. CDR3 size: 12 residues. V lost 1 base, J lost 9 bases, and 6 bases stayed unmatched.